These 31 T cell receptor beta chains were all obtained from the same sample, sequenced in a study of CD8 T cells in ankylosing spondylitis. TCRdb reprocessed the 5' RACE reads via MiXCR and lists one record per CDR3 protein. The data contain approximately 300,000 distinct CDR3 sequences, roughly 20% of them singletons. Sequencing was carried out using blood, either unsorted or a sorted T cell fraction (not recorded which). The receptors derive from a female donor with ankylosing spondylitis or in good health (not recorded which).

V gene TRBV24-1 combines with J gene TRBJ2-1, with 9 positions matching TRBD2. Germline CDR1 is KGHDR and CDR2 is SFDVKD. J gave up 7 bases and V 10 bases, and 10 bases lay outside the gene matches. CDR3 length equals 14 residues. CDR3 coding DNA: TGTGCCACTTCGAAAGGACTAGCGCCGAATGAGCAGTTCTTC. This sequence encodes CATSKGLAPNEQFF.

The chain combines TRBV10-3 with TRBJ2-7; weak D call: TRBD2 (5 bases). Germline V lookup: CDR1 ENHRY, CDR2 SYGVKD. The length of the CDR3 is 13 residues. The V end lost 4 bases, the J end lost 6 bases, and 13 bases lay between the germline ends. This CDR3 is CAISGTRGSEQYF. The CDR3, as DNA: TGTGCCATCAGTGGGACCCGGGGAAGCGAGCAGTACTTC.

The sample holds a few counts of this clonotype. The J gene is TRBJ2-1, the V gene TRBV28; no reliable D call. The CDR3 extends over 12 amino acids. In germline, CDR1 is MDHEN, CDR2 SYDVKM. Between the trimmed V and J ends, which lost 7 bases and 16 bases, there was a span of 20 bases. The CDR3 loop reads CASTPRWPVAFF. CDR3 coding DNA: TGTGCCAGCACTCCACGCTGGCCAGTTGCATTCTTC.

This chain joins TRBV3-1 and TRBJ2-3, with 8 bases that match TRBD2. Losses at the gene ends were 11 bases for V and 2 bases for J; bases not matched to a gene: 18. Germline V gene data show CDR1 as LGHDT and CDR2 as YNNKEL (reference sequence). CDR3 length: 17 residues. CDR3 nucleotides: TGTGCCTCCTCCCCTCGGACTAGCCCAGCTACCACAGATACGCAGTATTTT. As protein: CASSPRTSPATTDTQYF.

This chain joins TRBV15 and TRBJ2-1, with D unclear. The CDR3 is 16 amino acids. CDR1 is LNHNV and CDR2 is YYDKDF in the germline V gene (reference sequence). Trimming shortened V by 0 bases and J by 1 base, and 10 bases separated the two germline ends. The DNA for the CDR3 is TGTGCCACCAGCAGAGATCGTTTGGGTTCCTACAATGAGCAGTTCTTC. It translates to CATSRDRLGSYNEQFF.

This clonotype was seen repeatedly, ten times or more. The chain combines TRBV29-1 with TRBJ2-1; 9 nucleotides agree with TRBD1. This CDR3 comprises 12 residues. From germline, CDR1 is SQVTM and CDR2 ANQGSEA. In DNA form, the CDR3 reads TGCAGTGGGGCGGGACAGGGTTATGAGCAGTTCTTC. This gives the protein CSGAGQGYEQFF.

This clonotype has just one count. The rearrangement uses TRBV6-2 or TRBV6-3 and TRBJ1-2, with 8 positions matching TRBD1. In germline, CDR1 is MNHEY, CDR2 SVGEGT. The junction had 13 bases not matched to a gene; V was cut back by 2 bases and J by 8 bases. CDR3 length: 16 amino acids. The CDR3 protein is CASSYLAGGSGDGYTF. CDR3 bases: TGTGCCAGCAGTTACCTGGCAGGGGGCTCTGGGGACGGCTACACCTTC.

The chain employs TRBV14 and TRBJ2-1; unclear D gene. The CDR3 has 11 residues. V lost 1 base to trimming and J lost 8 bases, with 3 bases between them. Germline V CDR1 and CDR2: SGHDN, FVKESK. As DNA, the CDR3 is TGTGCCAGCAGCCAAGTAGATGAGCAGTTCTTC. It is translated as CASSQVDEQFF. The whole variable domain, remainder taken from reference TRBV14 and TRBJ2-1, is EAGVTQFPSHSVIEKGQTVTLRCDPISGHDNLYWYRRVMGKEIKFLLHFVKESKQDESGMPNNRFLAERTGGTYSTLKVQPAELEDSGVYFCASSQVDEQFFGPGTRLTVL.

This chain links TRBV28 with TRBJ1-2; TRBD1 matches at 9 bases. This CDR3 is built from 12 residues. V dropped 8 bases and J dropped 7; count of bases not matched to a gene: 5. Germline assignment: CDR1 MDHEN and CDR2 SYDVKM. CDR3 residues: CASSRTGVGYTF. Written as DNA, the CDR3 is TGTGCCAGCTCCCGGACAGGGGTTGGCTACACCTTC.

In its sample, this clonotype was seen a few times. The CDR3 loop reads CASRNPGGGNTEAFF. CDR3 DNA sequence: TGTGCCAGCAGGAATCCAGGGGGCGGGAACACTGAAGCTTTCTTT. The chain is built from TRBV7-6 and TRBJ1-1; 8 positions agree with TRBD1. The V gene's germline CDR1 is SGHVS and CDR2 FNYEAQ. With 6 bases clipped from V and 1 base from J, the junction kept 7 bases outside the gene matches. The CDR3 covers 15 residues.

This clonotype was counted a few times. CDR3 protein: CASSTGTFVLGEKLFF. As DNA, the CDR3 is TGCGCCAGCAGCACCGGGACATTCGTTTTGGGTGAAAAACTGTTTTTT. The rearrangement uses TRBV5-1 and TRBJ1-4; TRBD1 is a possible D gene (6 bases). Germline CDR1 SGHRS, CDR2 YFSETQ. This CDR3 is 16 amino acids long. Trimming removed 4 bases from V and 7 bases from J, with 20 bases in between.

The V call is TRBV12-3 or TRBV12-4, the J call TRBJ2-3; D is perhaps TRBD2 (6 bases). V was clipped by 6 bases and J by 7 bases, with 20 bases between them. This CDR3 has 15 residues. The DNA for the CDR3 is TGTGCCAGCAGGGTCGGGAGTCTCCATCGTAATACGCAGTATTTT. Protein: CASRVGSLHRNTQYF.

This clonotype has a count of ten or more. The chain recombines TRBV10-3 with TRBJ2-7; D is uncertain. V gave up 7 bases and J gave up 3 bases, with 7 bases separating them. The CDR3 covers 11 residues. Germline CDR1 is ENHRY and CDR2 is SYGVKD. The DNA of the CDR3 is TGTGCCATCAAAGTAAACTACGAGCAGTACTTC. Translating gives CAIKVNYEQYF.

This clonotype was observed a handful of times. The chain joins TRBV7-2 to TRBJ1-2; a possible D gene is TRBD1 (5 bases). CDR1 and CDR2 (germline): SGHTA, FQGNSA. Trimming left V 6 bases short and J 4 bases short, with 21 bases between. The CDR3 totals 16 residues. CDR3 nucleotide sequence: TGTGCCAGCAGTTCCGGGACTCCTAAAGCTAGCTATGGCTACACCTTC. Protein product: CASSSGTPKASYGYTF.

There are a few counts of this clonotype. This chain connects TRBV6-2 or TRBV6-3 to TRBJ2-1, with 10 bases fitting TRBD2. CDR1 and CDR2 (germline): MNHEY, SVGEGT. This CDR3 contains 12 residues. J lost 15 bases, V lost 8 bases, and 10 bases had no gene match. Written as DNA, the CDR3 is TGTGCCAGCTCCCCCCCTAGCGGGAGTCTGTTCTTC. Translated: CASSPPSGSLFF.

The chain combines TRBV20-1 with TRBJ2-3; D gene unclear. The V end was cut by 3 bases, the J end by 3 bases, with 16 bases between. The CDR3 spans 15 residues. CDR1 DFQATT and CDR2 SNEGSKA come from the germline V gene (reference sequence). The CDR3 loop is CSASRASPRTDTQYF. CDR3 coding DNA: TGCAGTGCTAGTAGGGCTTCTCCTAGGACAGATACGCAGTATTTT.

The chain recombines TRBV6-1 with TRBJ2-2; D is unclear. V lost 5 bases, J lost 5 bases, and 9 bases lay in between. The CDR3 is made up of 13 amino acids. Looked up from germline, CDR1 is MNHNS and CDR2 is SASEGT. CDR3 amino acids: CASSTVRTGELFF. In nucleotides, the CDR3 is TGTGCCAGCAGTACGGTGCGAACCGGGGAGCTGTTTTTT.

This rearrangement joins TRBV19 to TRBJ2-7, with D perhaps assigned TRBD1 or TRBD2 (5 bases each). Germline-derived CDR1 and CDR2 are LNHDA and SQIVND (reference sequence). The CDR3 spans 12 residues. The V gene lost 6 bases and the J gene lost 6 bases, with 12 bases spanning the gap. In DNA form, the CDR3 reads TGTGCCAGTAGGGGAGACAGCGTCGAGCAGTACTTC. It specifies CASRGDSVEQYF.

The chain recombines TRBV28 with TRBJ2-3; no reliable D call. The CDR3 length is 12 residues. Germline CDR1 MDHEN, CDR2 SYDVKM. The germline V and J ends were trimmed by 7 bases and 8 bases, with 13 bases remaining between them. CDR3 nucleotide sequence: TGTGCCAGCAACGGAGAACTCGGTACGCAGTATTTT. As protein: CASNGELGTQYF.

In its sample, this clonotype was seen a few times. This CDR3 is CASSPHYNEQFF. The CDR3 nucleotides read TGTGCCAGTAGTCCACACTACAATGAGCAGTTCTTC. The J gene is TRBJ2-1, the V gene TRBV19; no clear D gene. The CDR3 covers 12 residues. Germline values: CDR1 LNHDA, CDR2 SQIVND (reference sequence). V lost 5 bases to trimming and J lost 3 bases, with 5 bases between them.

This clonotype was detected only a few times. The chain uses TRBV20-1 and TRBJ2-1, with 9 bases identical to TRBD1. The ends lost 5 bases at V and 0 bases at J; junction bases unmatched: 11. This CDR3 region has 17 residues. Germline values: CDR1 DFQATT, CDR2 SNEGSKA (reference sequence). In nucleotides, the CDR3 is TGCAGTGCTCTCGGAACCGGGACAGGGCGCTCCTACAATGAGCAGTTCTTC. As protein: CSALGTGTGRSYNEQFF.

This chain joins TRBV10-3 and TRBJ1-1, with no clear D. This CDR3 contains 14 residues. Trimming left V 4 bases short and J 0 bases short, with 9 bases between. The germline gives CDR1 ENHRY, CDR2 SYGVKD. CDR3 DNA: TGTGCCATCAGTGGTGGGGAGGTGAACACTGAAGCTTTCTTT. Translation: CAISGGEVNTEAFF.

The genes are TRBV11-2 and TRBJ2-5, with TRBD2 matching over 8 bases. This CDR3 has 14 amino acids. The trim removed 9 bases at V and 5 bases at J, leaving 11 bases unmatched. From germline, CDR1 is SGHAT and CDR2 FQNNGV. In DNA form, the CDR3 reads TGTGCCAGTCAGGGGACTAGACCGGACGAGACCCAGTACTTC. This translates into CASQGTRPDETQYF.

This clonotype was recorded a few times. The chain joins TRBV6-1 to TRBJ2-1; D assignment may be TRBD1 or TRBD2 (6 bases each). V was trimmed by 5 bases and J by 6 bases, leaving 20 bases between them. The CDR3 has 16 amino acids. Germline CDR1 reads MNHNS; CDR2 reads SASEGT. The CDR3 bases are TGTGCCAGCAGTCCCTCCAAGGGGGGTATTGGCAATGAGCAGTTCTTC. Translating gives CASSPSKGGIGNEQFF.

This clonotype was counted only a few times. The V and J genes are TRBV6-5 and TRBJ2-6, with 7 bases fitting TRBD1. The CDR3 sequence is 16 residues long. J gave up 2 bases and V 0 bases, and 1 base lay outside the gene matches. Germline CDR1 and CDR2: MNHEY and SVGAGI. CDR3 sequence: CASSYSTGTGANVLTF. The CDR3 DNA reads TGTGCCAGCAGTTACTCGACAGGGACTGGGGCCAACGTCCTGACTTTC.

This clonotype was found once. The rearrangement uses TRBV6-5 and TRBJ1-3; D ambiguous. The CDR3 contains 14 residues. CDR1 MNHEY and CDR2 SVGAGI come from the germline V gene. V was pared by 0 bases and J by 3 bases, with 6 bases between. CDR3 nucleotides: TGTGCCAGCAGTTACTCGGAGTTTGGAAACACCATATATTTT. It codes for CASSYSEFGNTIYF.

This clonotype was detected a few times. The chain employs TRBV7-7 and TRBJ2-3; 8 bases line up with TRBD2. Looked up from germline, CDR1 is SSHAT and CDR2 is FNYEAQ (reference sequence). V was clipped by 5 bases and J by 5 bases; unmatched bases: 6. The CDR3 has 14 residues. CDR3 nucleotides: TGTGCCAGCAGCCCGGGACTAGGAGGAGATACGCAGTATTTT. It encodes CASSPGLGGDTQYF.

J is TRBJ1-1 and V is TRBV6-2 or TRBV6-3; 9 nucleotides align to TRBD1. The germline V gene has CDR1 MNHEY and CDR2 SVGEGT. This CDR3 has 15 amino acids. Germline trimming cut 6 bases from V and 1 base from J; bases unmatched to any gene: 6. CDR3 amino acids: CASRRTGAENTEAFF. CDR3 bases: TGTGCCAGCAGACGGACAGGGGCCGAGAACACTGAAGCTTTCTTT.

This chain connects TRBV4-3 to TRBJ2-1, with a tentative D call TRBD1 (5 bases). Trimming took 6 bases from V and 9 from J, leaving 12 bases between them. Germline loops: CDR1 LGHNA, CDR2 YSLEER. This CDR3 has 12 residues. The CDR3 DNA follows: TGCGCCAGCAGGCAGGGCCTGGGTGAGCAGTTCTTC. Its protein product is CASRQGLGEQFF.

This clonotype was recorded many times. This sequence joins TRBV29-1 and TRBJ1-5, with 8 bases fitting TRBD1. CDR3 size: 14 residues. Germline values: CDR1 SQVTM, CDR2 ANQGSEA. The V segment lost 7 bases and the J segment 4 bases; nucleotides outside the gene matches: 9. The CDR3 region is CSASGTGRNQPQHF. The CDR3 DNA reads TGCAGCGCCTCTGGGACAGGTAGAAATCAGCCCCAGCATTTT.

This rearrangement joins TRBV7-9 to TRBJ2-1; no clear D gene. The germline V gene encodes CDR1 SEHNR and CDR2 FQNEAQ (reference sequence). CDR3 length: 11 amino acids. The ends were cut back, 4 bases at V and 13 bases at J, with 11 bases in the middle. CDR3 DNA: TGTGCCAGCAGCTCCTCCTATCTTCAGTTCTTC. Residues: CASSSSYLQFF.